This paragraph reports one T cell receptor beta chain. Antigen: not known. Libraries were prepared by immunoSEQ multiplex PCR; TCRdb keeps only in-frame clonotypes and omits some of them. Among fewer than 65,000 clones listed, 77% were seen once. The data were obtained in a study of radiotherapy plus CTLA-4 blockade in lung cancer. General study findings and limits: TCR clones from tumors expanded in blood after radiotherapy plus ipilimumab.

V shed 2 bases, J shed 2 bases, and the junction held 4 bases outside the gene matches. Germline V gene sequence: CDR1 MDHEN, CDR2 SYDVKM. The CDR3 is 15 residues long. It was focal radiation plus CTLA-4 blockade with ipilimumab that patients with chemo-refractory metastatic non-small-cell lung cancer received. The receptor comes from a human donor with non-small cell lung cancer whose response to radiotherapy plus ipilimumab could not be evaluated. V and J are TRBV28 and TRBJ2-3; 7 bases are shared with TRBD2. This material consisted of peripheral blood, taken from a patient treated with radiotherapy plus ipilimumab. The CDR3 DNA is TGTGCCAGCAGTTTACCCGGACTAGACACAGATACGCAGTATTTT. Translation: CASSLPGLDTDTQYF.